A selection of T cell receptor beta chains follows, all from one sample in a study of cytomegalovirus exposure and HLA in healthy donors. Assay used: immunoSEQ multiplex PCR; TCRdb lists only in-frame clones, some missing. Of a few hundred thousand clones in the sample, roughly 89% were seen once. Material: PBMCs. The receptors were gathered from a woman aged 18-29 years in good health and CMV-seronegative. The CDR3 runs from the conserved cysteine through the conserved F or W. D genes are given only for firm matches. Clone size appears in some rows only: once, few, many, or a class for an expanded clone.

TRBV7-3	TRBJ2-5	TRBD1	once	CASSSTGGGGETQYF	TGTGCCAGCAGCTCGACAGGGGGAGGAGGAGAGACCCAGTACTTC
TRBV4-2	TRBJ1-1	NA	NA	CASSQNSQAFF	TGTGCCAGCAGCCAAAATTCTCAAGCTTTCTTT
TRBV29-1	TRBJ2-7	NA	NA	CSVFTRNNEQYF	TGCAGCGTCTTCACCAGGAACAACGAGCAGTACTTC
TRBV28	TRBJ2-5	NA	once	CASSRGTAGETQYF	TGTGCCAGCAGTCGGGGGACTGCGGGAGAGACCCAGTACTTC
TRBV20-1	TRBJ2-7	TRBD2	NA	CSAPPGGEQYF	TGCAGTGCTCCGCCCGGGGGGGAGCAGTACTTC
TRBV10-3	TRBJ1-2	NA	NA	CAIRGAANYGYTF	TGTGCCATCAGGGGGGCCGCTAACTATGGCTACACCTTC
TRBV5-4	TRBJ2-1	TRBD2	NA	CASSPGLARGDEQFF	TGTGCCAGCAGCCCGGGACTAGCTCGAGGGGATGAGCAGTTCTTC
TRBV19	TRBJ1-2	TRBD1	NA	CASSILSDREDGYTF	TGTGCCAGTAGTATCCTCTCCGACAGGGAAGATGGCTACACCTTC
TRBV5-4	TRBJ1-1	NA	once	CASRVGGQYTEAFF	TGTGCCAGCAGGGTGGGGGGTCAGTACACTGAAGCTTTCTTT
TRBV7-9	TRBJ1-4	NA	NA	CASSLGHRNEKLFF	TGTGCCAGCAGCCTGGGACACAGGAATGAAAAACTGTTTTTT
TRBV27	TRBJ2-7	TRBD1	NA	CASGQGSSYEQYF	TGTGCCAGTGGACAGGGCAGCTCCTACGAGCAGTACTTC
TRBV5-1	TRBJ2-5	TRBD1	NA	CASSLATGIQETQYF	TGCGCCAGCAGCTTGGCGACAGGGATCCAAGAGACCCAGTACTTC
TRBV6-5	TRBJ2-1	TRBD2	NA	CASRTAGGKLYEQFF	TGTGCCAGCAGAACAGCGGGAGGAAAACTTTACGAGCAGTTCTTC
TRBV5-4	TRBJ1-1	NA	NA	CASSSFSAGTEAFF	TGTGCCAGCAGCTCGTTTTCGGCGGGCACTGAAGCTTTCTTT
TRBV19	TRBJ2-5	NA	NA	CASSIDPQETQYF	TGTGCCAGTAGTATAGATCCACAAGAGACCCAGTACTTC
TRBV6-1	TRBJ2-1	TRBD2	NA	CASILTSGAHGEQFF	TGTGCCAGCATTCTGACTAGCGGGGCCCACGGTGAGCAGTTCTTC
TRBV2	TRBJ1-2	NA	NA	CASMLDSYGYTF	TGTGCCAGCATGTTGGACAGCTATGGCTACACCTTC
TRBV30	TRBJ1-5	TRBD1	once	CAWSEGQGNQPQHF	TGTGCCTGGAGTGAGGGACAGGGAAATCAGCCCCAGCATTTT
TRBV5-5	TRBJ2-3	NA	NA	CASSFGLTTDTQYF	TGTGCCAGCAGCTTCGGACTTACCACAGATACGCAGTATTTT
TRBV27	TRBJ1-2	NA	NA	CASRGYGKPGYTF	TGTGCCAGCAGGGGTTACGGGAAACCGGGCTACACCTTC
TRBV6-1	TRBJ1-5	NA	NA	CASSEMGHLSIGAQHF	TGTGCCAGCAGTGAAATGGGACACCTTAGCATTGGGGCCCAGCATTTT
TRBV5-5	TRBJ1-2	NA	NA	CASSLEFGPAHGYTF	TGTGCCAGCAGCTTGGAGTTTGGGCCCGCCCATGGCTACACCTTC
TRBV15	TRBJ2-7	TRBD2	few	CATSRREGGHEQYF	TGTGCCACCAGCAGGCGGGAGGGAGGCCACGAGCAGTACTTC
TRBV11-2	TRBJ2-5	NA	NA	CASSPGASQETQYF	TGTGCCAGCAGCCCAGGGGCATCCCAAGAGACCCAGTACTTC
TRBV30	TRBJ1-6	NA	NA	CAWRGQGLAPLHF	TGTGCCTGGAGGGGCCAGGGGCTTGCACCCCTCCACTTT
TRBV6-5	TRBJ2-3	TRBD2	NA	CASAAGGPDTQYF	TGTGCCAGCGCAGCGGGAGGTCCAGATACGCAGTATTTT
TRBV7-9	TRBJ1-2	TRBD1	NA	CASTLSQGMGYGYTF	TGTGCCAGCACCCTATCACAGGGGATGGGATATGGCTACACCTTC
TRBV29-1	TRBJ1-1	NA	NA	CSVTEGGNTEAFF	TGCAGCGTCACGGAGGGAGGGAACACTGAAGCTTTCTTT
TRBV7-2	TRBJ1-2	NA	NA	CASSLGGQGNYGYTF	TGTGCCAGCAGCTTAGGGGGGCAGGGTAACTATGGCTACACCTTC
TRBV19	TRBJ1-6	NA	few	CASSLVYPGDGSPLHF	TGTGCCAGTAGTTTAGTCTATCCAGGGGACGGATCACCCCTCCACTTT
TRBV5-1	TRBJ2-2	NA	NA	CASSLGLGVHPNTGELFF	TGCGCCAGCAGCTTGGGATTAGGGGTTCACCCGAACACCGGGGAGCTGTTTTTT
TRBV6-5	TRBJ2-1	TRBD2	NA	CASSYSAGDYNEQFF	TGTGCCAGCAGTTACTCGGCGGGGGACTACAATGAGCAGTTCTTC
TRBV6-1	TRBJ1-4	NA	few	CASGRVGSEKLFF	TGTGCCAGCGGCAGGGTCGGCAGTGAAAAACTGTTTTTT
TRBV28	TRBJ2-7	TRBD1	once	CASSLESLRGQGQIYEQYF	TGTGCCAGCAGTTTGGAATCTCTCCGGGGACAGGGGCAAATTTACGAGCAGTACTTC
TRBV28	TRBJ2-2	TRBD2	NA	CASRPRGAGFGELFF	TGTGCCAGCCGTCCGAGGGGAGCGGGATTCGGGGAGCTGTTTTTT